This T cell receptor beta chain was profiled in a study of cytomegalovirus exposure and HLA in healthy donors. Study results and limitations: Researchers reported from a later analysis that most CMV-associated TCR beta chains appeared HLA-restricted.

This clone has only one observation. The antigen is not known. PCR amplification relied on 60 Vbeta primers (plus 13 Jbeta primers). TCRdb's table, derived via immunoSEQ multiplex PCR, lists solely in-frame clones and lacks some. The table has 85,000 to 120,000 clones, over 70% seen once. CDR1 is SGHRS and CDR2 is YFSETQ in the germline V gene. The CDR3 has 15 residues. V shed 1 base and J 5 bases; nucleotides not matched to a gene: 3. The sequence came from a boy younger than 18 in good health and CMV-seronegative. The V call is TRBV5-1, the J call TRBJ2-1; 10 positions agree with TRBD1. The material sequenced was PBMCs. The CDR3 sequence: CASSLRTGGNNEQFF. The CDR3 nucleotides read TGCGCCAGCAGCTTGCGGACAGGGGGGAACAATGAGCAGTTCTTC.